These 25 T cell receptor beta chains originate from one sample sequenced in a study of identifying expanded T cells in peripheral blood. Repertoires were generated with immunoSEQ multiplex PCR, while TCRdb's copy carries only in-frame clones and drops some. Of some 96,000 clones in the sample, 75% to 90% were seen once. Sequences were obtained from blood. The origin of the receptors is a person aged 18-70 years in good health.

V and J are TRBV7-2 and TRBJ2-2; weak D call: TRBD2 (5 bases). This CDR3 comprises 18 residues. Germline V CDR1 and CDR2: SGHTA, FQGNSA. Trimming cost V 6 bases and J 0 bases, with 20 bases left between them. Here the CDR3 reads CASRSHFGYSANTGELFF. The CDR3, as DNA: TGTGCCAGCAGATCACATTTCGGATATAGCGCGAACACCGGGGAGCTGTTTTTT. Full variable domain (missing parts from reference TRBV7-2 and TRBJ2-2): GAGVSQSPSNKVTEKGKDVELRCDPISGHTALYWYRQSLGQGLEFLIYFQGNSAPDKSGLPSDRFSAERTGGSVSTLTIQRTQQEDSAVYLCASRSHFGYSANTGELFFGEGSRLTVL.

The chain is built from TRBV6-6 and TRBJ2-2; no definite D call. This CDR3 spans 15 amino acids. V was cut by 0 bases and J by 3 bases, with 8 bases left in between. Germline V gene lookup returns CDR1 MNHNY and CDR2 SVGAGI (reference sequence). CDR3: CASSYSTGHTGELFF. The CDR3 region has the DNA TGTGCCAGCAGTTACTCGACGGGCCACACCGGGGAGCTGTTTTTT.

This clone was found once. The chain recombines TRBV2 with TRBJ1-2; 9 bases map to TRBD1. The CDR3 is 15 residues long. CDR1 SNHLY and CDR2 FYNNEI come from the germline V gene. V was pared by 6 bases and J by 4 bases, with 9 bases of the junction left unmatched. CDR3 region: CASRIGTGSFYGYTF. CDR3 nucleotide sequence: TGTGCCAGCAGAATCGGGACAGGGTCTTTCTATGGCTACACCTTC.

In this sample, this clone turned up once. CDR3 DNA: TGTGCCAGCAGCTTGTTGAATCGGACTAGCGGGGCCTCCTCCTACAATGAGCAGTTCTTC. Protein product: CASSLLNRTSGASSYNEQFF. The rearrangement links TRBV7-6 to TRBJ2-1, with 12 bases fitting TRBD2. There are 20 residues in the CDR3. The V gene's germline CDR1 is SGHVS and CDR2 FNYEAQ. Trimming removed 3 bases from V and 0 bases from J; junction bases left unmatched: 12.

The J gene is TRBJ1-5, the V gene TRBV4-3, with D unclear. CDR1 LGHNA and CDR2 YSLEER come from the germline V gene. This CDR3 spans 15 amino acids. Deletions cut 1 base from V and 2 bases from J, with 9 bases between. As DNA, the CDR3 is TGCGCCAGCAGCCAAGGGGTGCAGGGCAATCAGCCCCAGCATTTT. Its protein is CASSQGVQGNQPQHF.

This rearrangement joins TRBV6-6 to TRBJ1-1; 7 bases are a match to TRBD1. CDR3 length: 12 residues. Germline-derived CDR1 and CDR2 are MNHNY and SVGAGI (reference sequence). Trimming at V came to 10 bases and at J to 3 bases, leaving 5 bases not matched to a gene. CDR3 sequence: CATRGVDTEAFF. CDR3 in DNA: TGTGCCACCAGGGGGGTTGACACTGAAGCTTTCTTT.

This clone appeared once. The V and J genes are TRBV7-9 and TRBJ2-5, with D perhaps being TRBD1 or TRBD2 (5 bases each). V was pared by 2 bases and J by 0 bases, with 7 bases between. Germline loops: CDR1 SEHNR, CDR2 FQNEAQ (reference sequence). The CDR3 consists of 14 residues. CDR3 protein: CASSLQGDQETQYF. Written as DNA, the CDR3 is TGTGCCAGCAGCTTACAGGGAGACCAAGAGACCCAGTACTTC.

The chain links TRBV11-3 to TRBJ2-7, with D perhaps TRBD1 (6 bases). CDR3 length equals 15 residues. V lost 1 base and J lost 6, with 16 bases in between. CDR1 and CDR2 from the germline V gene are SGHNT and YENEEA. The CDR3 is CASSLALLQGAEQYF. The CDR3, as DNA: TGTGCCAGCAGCTTAGCTTTACTACAGGGCGCCGAGCAGTACTTC.

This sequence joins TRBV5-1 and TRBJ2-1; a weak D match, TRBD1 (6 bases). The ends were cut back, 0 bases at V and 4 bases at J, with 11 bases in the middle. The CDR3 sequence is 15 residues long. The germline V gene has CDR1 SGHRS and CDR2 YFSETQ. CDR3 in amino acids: CASSLGNTGYNEQFF. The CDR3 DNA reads TGCGCCAGCAGCTTGGGAAATACAGGGTACAATGAGCAGTTCTTC.

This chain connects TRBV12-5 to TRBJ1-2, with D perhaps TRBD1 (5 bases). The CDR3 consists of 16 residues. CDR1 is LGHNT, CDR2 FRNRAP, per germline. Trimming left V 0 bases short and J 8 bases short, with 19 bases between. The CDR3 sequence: CASGLVLGATTEGYTF. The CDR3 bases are TGTGCTAGTGGTTTGGTTCTTGGGGCTACTACGGAGGGCTACACCTTC.

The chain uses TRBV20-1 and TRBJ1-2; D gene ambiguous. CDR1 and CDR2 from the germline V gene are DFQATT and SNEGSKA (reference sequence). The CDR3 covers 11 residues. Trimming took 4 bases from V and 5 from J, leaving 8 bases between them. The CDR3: CSAISEYGYTF. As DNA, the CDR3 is TGCAGTGCTATAAGTGAATATGGCTACACCTTC.

CDR3 loop: CASSGETGTNYGYTF. In nucleotides, the CDR3 is TGTGCCAGCAGTGGCGAGACAGGGACCAACTATGGCTACACCTTC. The V gene is TRBV2, the J gene TRBJ1-2, with 7 bases matching TRBD1. With 4 bases clipped from V and 2 bases from J, the junction kept 7 bases outside the gene matches. The CDR3 sequence is 15 residues long. Looked up from germline, CDR1 is SNHLY and CDR2 is FYNNEI.

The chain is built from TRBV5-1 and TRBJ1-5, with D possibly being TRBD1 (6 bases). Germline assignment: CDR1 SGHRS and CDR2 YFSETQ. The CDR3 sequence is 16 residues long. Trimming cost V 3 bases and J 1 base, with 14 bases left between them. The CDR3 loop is CASSSGVLGSNQPQHF. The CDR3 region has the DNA TGCGCCAGCAGCTCAGGGGTTCTGGGGAGCAATCAGCCCCAGCATTTT.

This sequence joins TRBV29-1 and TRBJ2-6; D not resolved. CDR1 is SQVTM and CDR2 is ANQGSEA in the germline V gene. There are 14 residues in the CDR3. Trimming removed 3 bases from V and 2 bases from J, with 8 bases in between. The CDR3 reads CSVDRGAGANVLTF. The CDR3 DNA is TGCAGCGTTGATCGAGGCGCTGGGGCCAACGTCCTGACTTTC.

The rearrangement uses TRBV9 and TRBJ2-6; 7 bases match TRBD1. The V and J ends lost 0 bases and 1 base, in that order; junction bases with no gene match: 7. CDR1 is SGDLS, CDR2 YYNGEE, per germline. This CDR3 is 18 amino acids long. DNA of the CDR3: TGTGCCAGCAGCGTAGGATTGACAGGGCGGTCTGGGGCCAACGTCCTGACTTTC. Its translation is CASSVGLTGRSGANVLTF.

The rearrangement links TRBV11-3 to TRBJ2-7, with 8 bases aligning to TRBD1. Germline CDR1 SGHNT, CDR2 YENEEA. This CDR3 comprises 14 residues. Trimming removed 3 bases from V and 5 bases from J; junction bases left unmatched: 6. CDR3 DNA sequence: TGTGCCAGCAGCTTGTGGCAGGGGGCCCACGAGCAGTACTTC. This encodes CASSLWQGAHEQYF. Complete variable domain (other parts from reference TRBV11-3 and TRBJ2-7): EAGVVQSPRYKIIEKKQPVAFWCNPISGHNTLYWYLQNLGQGPELLIRYENEEAVDDSQLPKDRFSAERLKGVDSTLKIQPAELGDSAVYLCASSLWQGAHEQYFGPGTRLTVT.

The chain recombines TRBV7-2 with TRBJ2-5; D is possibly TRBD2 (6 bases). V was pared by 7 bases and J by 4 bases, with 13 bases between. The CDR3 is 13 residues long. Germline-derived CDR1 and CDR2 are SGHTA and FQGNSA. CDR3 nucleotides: TGTGCCAGCACCGCGGGACGGCGAGAGACCCAGTACTTC. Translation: CASTAGRRETQYF.

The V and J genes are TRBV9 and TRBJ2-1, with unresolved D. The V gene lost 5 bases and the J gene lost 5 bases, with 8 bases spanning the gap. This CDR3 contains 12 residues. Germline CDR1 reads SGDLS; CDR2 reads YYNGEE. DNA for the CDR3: TGTGCCAGCAGTAATGGGGACAATGAGCAGTTCTTC. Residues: CASSNGDNEQFF.

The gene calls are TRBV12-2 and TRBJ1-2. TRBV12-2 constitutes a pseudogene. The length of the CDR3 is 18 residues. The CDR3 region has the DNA TGTGCAAGTCGCTTAATAGCCCAATCCAGCCCGGGGGTCTCGAGCTACACCTTC. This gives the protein CASRLIAQSSPGVSSYTF.

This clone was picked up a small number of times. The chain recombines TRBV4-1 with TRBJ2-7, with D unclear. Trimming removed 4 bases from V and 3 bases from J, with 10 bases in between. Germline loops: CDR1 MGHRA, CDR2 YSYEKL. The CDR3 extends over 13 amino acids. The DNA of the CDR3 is TGCGCCAGCAGCCCGTTCGAGAACTACGAGCAGTACTTC. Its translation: CASSPFENYEQYF.

The CDR3 nucleotides are TGCGCCAGCAGCTCGGGGGGGCTCGGAAACACCATATATTTT. Its translation is CASSSGGLGNTIYF. This chain uses TRBV5-1 with TRBJ1-3; tentative D call: TRBD1 (6 bases). V was trimmed by 3 bases and J by 4 bases, leaving 11 bases between them. The CDR3 consists of 14 residues. The germline V gene has CDR1 SGHRS and CDR2 YFSETQ. The full variable domain, rest sourced from reference TRBV5-1 and TRBJ1-3, is KAGVTQTPRYLIKTRGQQVTLSCSPISGHRSVSWYQQTPGQGLQFLFEYFSETQRNKGNFPGRFSGRQFSNSRSEMNVSTLELGDSALYLCASSSGGLGNTIYFGEGSWLTVV.

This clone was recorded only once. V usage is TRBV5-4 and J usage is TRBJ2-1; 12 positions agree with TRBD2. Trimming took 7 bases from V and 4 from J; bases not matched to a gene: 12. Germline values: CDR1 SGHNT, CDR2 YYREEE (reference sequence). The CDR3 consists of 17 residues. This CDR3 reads CASGRGLAGSTYNEQFF. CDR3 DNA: TGTGCCAGCGGCCGAGGACTAGCGGGAAGTACGTACAATGAGCAGTTCTTC.

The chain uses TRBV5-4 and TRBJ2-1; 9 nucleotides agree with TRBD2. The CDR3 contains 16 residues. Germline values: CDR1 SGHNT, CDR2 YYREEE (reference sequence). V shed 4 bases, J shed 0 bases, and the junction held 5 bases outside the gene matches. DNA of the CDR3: TGTGCCAGCAGCGTTAGCGGGAGAAGCTCCTACAATGAGCAGTTCTTC. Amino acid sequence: CASSVSGRSSYNEQFF.

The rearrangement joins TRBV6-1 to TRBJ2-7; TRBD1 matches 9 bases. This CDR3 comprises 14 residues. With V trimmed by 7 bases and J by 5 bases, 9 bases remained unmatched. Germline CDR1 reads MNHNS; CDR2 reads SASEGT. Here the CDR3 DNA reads TGTGCCAGCAATTTTCCGGGACAGGGAGACGAGCAGTACTTC. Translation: CASNFPGQGDEQYF.

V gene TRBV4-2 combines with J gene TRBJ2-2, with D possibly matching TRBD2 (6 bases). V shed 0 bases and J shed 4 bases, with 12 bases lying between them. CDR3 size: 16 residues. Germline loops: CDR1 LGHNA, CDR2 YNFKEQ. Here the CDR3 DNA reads TGTGCCAGCAGCCAAGAGGGGGGATGGTTCACCGGGGAGCTGTTTTTT. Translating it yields CASSQEGGWFTGELFF.